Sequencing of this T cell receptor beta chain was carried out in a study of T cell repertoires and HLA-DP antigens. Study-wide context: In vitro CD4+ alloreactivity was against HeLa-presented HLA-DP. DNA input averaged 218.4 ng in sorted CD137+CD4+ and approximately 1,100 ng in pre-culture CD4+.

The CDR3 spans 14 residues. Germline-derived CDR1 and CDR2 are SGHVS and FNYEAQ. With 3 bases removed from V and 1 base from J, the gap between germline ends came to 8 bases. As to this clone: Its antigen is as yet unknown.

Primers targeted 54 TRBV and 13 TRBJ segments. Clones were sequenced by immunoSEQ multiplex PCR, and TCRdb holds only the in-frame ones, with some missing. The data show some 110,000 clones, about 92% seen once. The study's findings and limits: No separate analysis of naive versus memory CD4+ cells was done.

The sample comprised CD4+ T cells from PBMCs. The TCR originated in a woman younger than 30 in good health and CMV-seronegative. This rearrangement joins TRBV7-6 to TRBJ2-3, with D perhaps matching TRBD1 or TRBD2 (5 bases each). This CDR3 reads CASSFEGRTDTQYF. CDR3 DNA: TGTGCCAGCAGCTTCGAGGGACGCACAGATACGCAGTATTTT. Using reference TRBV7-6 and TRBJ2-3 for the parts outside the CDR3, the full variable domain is GAGVSQSPRYKVTKRGQDVALRCDPISGHVSLYWYRQALGQGPEFLTYFNYEAQQDKSGLPNDRFSAERPEGSISTLTIQRTEQRDSAMYRCASSFEGRTDTQYFGPGTRLTVL.